This T cell receptor (beta chain) was sequenced for a study of blood T cells in healthy people across ages. Using a J-beta primer mix together with a sample-barcoded 5' primer, a second PCR was run for roughly 6 to 11 cycles. TCRdb analysed the 5' RACE reads with MiXCR anew, one entry per CDR3 protein. This table holds over 950,000 distinct CDR3 sequences, roughly 50% found once. The CDR3 contains 15 residues. J gave up 5 bases and V 2 bases, and 4 bases lay outside the gene matches. Germline CDR1 reads SGHRS; CDR2 reads YFSETQ. V and J are TRBV5-1 and TRBJ2-1; 10 positions agree with TRBD2. The sequence was collected from a woman aged 55-70 years in good health. Sequenced input: blood. The CDR3 loop reads CASSLEGLANNEQFF. In nucleotides, the CDR3 is TGCGCCAGCAGCTTAGAGGGACTAGCGAACAATGAGCAGTTCTTC. Filled out from reference TRBV5-1 and TRBJ2-1, the complete variable domain reads KAGVTQTPRYLIKTRGQQVTLSCSPISGHRSVSWYQQTPGQGLQFLFEYFSETQRNKGNFPGRFSGRQFSNSRSEMNVSTLELGDSALYLCASSLEGLANNEQFFGPGTRLTVL.